This T cell receptor (beta chain) comes out of a study of metastatic and nonmetastatic thyroid tumors. Study-wide context: A comparison of repertoires was made across blood and tumor or nodule tissue from malignant and benign thyroid patients.

This clone showed up many times. Treatment of any kind had been given to no patient before thyroid surgery. Using MiXCR, TCRdb re-called clones from the PCR reads. The table has some 11,000 clones, roughly 21% seen once. Sequences were obtained from adjacent normal tissue. The TCR sequence derives from a female donor with papillary thyroid cancer or a benign thyroid nodule (not recorded which). Some clones in this sample may be carry-over from other donors' samples.

CDR3 region: CASSQDRRSIPGELFF. CDR3 in DNA: TGCGCCAGCAGCCAAGATAGGCGGTCTATCCCCGGGGAGCTGTTTTTT. V gene TRBV4-3 combines with J gene TRBJ2-2; D gene ambiguous. This CDR3 has 16 amino acids. V was clipped by 0 bases and J by 6 bases, with 14 bases between them. Germline values: CDR1 LGHNA, CDR2 YSLEER.